This is a list of T cell receptor beta chains from one sample in a study of blood T cell repertoires in COVID-19. Produced via immunoSEQ multiplex PCR; TCRdb's table is partial and in-frame only. The profile shows hundreds of thousands of clones, about 89% of them singletons. The sample consisted of peripheral blood. The receptors were sampled from a woman aged 25-40 years with acute or convalescent COVID-19. Both conserved end residues are part of each CDR3. D genes are given only for firm matches. Not all rows give a size; the values are once, few, many and, for expanded clones, a class.

CDR3aa,CDR3nt,abundance,j_gene,d_gene,v_gene
CASSQEYPSSYEQYF,TGCGCCAGCAGCCAAGAATATCCGAGCTCCTACGAGCAGTACTTC,-,TRBJ2-7,-,TRBV4-1
CASRRGHQNTEAFF,TGTGCCAGCAGGAGGGGACACCAGAACACTGAAGCTTTCTTT,-,TRBJ1-1,-,TRBV2
CASSLGDRDNQPQHF,TGCGCCAGCAGCTTGGGGGACAGAGACAATCAGCCCCAGCATTTT,-,TRBJ1-5,TRBD1,TRBV5-1
CASSTTGTGSNEQFF,TGTGCCAGTAGTACGACCGGGACAGGGTCAAATGAGCAGTTCTTC,-,TRBJ2-1,TRBD1,TRBV19
CASSQGDIPTYGYTF,TGTGCCAGCAGCCAAGGAGACATACCGACCTATGGCTACACCTTC,-,TRBJ1-2,-,TRBV3-1/TRBV3-2
CASSSNRGWGYTF,TGTGCCAGCAGCTCCAACAGGGGATGGGGCTACACCTTC,few,TRBJ1-2,TRBD1,TRBV12-3/TRBV12-4
CASSPVAGADTQYF,TGCGCCAGCAGCCCGGTAGCGGGGGCAGATACGCAGTATTTT,-,TRBJ2-3,TRBD2,TRBV5-1
CASSVGGSTDTQYF,TGTGCCAGCAGCGTCGGAGGTAGCACAGATACGCAGTATTTT,-,TRBJ2-3,-,TRBV9
CASNPGGPSGGQETQYF,TGTGCCAGCAACCCTGGAGGGCCTAGCGGGGGTCAAGAGACCCAGTACTTC,-,TRBJ2-5,TRBD2,TRBV5-4
CASSQAGGGAPYEQYF,TGTGCCAGCAGCCAAGCTGGCGGGGGAGCTCCCTACGAGCAGTACTTC,-,TRBJ2-7,TRBD2,TRBV3-1/TRBV3-2
CSATNYEQYF,TGCAGTGCTACAAACTACGAGCAGTACTTC,-,TRBJ2-7,-,TRBV20-1
CASSLSAYQETQYF,TGTGCCAGCAGTTTATCGGCTTACCAAGAGACCCAGTACTTC,-,TRBJ2-5,-,TRBV27
CASSFGHPGGNEQFF,TGTGCCAGCAGTTTCGGCCACCCTGGAGGCAATGAGCAGTTCTTC,once,TRBJ2-1,-,TRBV27
CASSLDGAPNQPQHF,TGCGCCAGCAGCTTAGACGGAGCACCCAATCAGCCCCAGCATTTT,-,TRBJ1-5,-,TRBV5-1
CASSHPVSGGVQIEQFF,TGCGCCAGCAGCCACCCTGTTAGCGGGGGAGTTCAGATTGAGCAGTTCTTC,-,TRBJ2-1,TRBD2,TRBV4-1
CASSHLRGSGNTIYF,TGTGCCAGCAGCCATCTCCGGGGTTCTGGAAACACCATATATTTT,-,TRBJ1-3,-,TRBV3-1/TRBV3-2
CASSSAYEQFF,TGTGCCAGCAGTAGCGCCTATGAGCAGTTCTTC,-,TRBJ2-1,-,TRBV28
CASSQVRGLKPNTNTGELFF,TGTGCCAGCAGCCAAGTCAGAGGACTGAAACCCAACACGAACACCGGGGAGCTGTTTTTT,few,TRBJ2-2,-,TRBV4-2
CASSIGTGEKFF,TGTGCCAGCAGCATCGGGACAGGGGAGAAGTTCTTC,-,TRBJ2-1,TRBD1,TRBV7-3
CASSGVGQGEDTQYF,TGTGCCAGCAGTGGGGTGGGACAGGGAGAAGATACGCAGTATTTT,-,TRBJ2-3,TRBD1,TRBV25-1
CASSPFVKREYNEQFF,TGCGCCAGCAGCCCTTTCGTAAAGCGGGAGTACAATGAGCAGTTCTTC,-,TRBJ2-1,TRBD2,TRBV5-1
CASSSGGLAGTSSQETQYF,TGTGCCAGCAGCTCGGGAGGACTGGCGGGGACTAGCTCTCAAGAGACCCAGTACTTC,-,TRBJ2-5,TRBD2,TRBV5-4
CASSLTGTYEQYF,TGTGCCAGCAGTTTGACAGGGACCTACGAGCAGTACTTC,few,TRBJ2-7,TRBD1,TRBV28
CASSFPLAGSSSYNEQFF,TGCGCCAGCAGCTTCCCCCTAGCGGGTTCTAGCTCCTACAATGAGCAGTTCTTC,-,TRBJ2-1,TRBD2,TRBV5-1
CASSGTGLGTGELFF,TGTGCCAGCAGCGGGACAGGTTTGGGCACCGGGGAGCTGTTTTTT,-,TRBJ2-2,TRBD1,TRBV9
CASSQQGYEQYF,TGTGCCAGCAGTCAACAGGGGTACGAGCAGTACTTC,-,TRBJ2-7,TRBD1,TRBV12-3/TRBV12-4
CASSLKVDSSQPYGYTF,TGTGCCAGCAGCTTGAAAGTCGACAGCTCCCAACCCTATGGCTACACCTTC,-,TRBJ1-2,-,TRBV5-8
CASSVTGGNNEQFF,TGTGCCAGCAGCGTTACAGGGGGGAACAATGAGCAGTTCTTC,-,TRBJ2-1,TRBD1,TRBV9
CASSSGQKHSGNTIYF,TGTGCCAGCAGCAGTGGACAGAAACACTCTGGAAACACCATATATTTT,-,TRBJ1-3,-,TRBV21-1
CASSSDRGEAYEQYF,TGTGCCAGCAGTTCCGACAGGGGGGAGGCCTACGAGCAGTACTTC,-,TRBJ2-7,TRBD1,TRBV27
CASSVGLDTSTDTQYF,TGTGCCAGCAGCGTAGGCCTTGACACTAGCACAGATACGCAGTATTTT,-,TRBJ2-3,-,TRBV9
CASSHWGSQGAGGGESF,TGTGCCAGCAGCCATTGGGGTTCTCAGGGCGCGGGGGGAGGAGAGTCCTTC,-,TRBJ2-7,TRBD2,TRBV11-2
CASSEKRGLGAYNEQFF,TGTGCCAGCAGCGAAAAGCGGGGCCTCGGGGCCTACAATGAGCAGTTCTTC,-,TRBJ2-1,TRBD2,TRBV7-9
CASSLTERGGFTDTQYF,TGTGCCAGCAGCTTAACTGAGCGGGGGGGCTTCACAGATACGCAGTATTTT,-,TRBJ2-3,TRBD2,TRBV7-2
CASSDVKQGNGNQPQHF,TGTGCCAGCAGCGACGTAAAACAGGGGAATGGCAATCAGCCCCAGCATTTT,-,TRBJ1-5,TRBD1,TRBV11-3
CASSLSAPLADTPFHEQYF,TGTGCCAGCAGCTTGTCCGCCCCGCTAGCGGACACCCCTTTCCACGAGCAGTACTTC,-,TRBJ2-7,TRBD2,TRBV11-2
CASSLTGTNYNEQFF,TGTGCCAGCAGCTTAACGGGGACAAACTACAATGAGCAGTTCTTC,-,TRBJ2-1,-,TRBV7-3
CASTSTGSGNTIYF,TGTGCCAGCACCTCGACAGGCTCTGGAAACACCATATATTTT,-,TRBJ1-3,-,TRBV6-5
CASTTMVGSTNEKLFF,TGTGCCAGCACCACCATGGTGGGCTCAACTAATGAAAAACTGTTTTTT,-,TRBJ1-4,-,TRBV5-6
CASRLAGTTDTQYF,TGTGCCAGCAGGCTAGCGGGGACCACAGATACGCAGTATTTT,-,TRBJ2-3,TRBD2,TRBV2
CAWNGLAGITDTQYF,TGTGCCTGGAACGGGCTAGCGGGGATCACAGATACGCAGTATTTT,-,TRBJ2-3,TRBD2,TRBV30
CASSPQHSYEQYF,TGTGCCAGCAGCCCACAGCACTCCTACGAGCAGTACTTC,-,TRBJ2-7,-,TRBV5-8
CASSQAGAYTEAFF,TGCGCCAGCAGCCAAGCAGGTGCATACACTGAAGCTTTCTTT,-,TRBJ1-1,-,TRBV4-1
CASSDGGETDTQYF,TGTGCCAGCAGTGACGGGGGGGAGACAGATACGCAGTATTTT,few,TRBJ2-3,TRBD2,TRBV6-1
CASSEPMSNEQFF,TGTGCCAGCAGTGAACCCATGTCCAATGAGCAGTTCTTC,few,TRBJ2-1,-,TRBV6-1
CASSTHRDEQYF,TGTGCCAGCAGTACCCACAGGGACGAGCAGTACTTC,-,TRBJ2-7,-,TRBV28
CASSLLLAGIQFF,TGTGCCAGCAGCCTCCTGCTAGCGGGGATCCAGTTCTTC,-,TRBJ2-1,TRBD2,TRBV5-4
CSVAGDDWGEQFF,TGCAGCGTTGCCGGGGATGACTGGGGTGAGCAGTTCTTC,-,TRBJ2-1,-,TRBV29-1
CASSPSLSSYEQYF,TGTGCCAGTAGTCCAAGCTTGAGCTCCTACGAGCAGTACTTC,-,TRBJ2-7,-,TRBV19
CASSIGLRAYNEQFF,TGTGCCAGTAGTATAGGACTGAGAGCCTACAATGAGCAGTTCTTC,-,TRBJ2-1,-,TRBV19
CASSWTSGGDNEQFF,TGTGCCAGCAGCTGGACTAGCGGGGGAGACAATGAGCAGTTCTTC,-,TRBJ2-1,TRBD2,TRBV16
CASSFWSASKNEQYF,TGTGCCAGCAGCTTCTGGTCAGCTAGTAAGAACGAGCAGTACTTC,-,TRBJ2-7,-,TRBV5-6
CASSLVLAGGGDTQYF,TGTGCCAGCAGCTTAGTGCTAGCGGGGGGCGGAGATACGCAGTATTTT,-,TRBJ2-3,TRBD2,TRBV7-9
CASREATNEQFF,TGTGCCAGCAGGGAGGCCACCAATGAGCAGTTCTTC,-,TRBJ2-1,-,TRBV2